This T cell receptor beta chain was captured in a study of vaccination and CD4 T cells after COVID-19. Across the whole study: Overlapping spike peptides of SARS-CoV-2, HCoV-NL63, HCoV-OC43 and HCoV-229E stimulated the cells.

Note on this clonotype: What it binds is not known.

Noted treatment: approximately 9-day PBMC culture with coronavirus spike peptide pools or control peptides (ViraFEST assay). Using peptide pools, antigen-specific T cells were expanded in ViraFEST before TCRs were sequenced. Positive tests by PCR, dated March to December 2020, predated US Alpha, Beta and Delta variants. With the Oncomine TCR Beta short-read assay, DNA from cultured CD4+ T cells was sequenced. TCRdb passed the PCR reads through MiXCR, listing each CDR3 protein once. This repertoire shows approximately 11,000 distinct CDR3 sequences, 77% found once; its top ten account for 15% to 20%. The material sequenced was CD4+ T cells from blood, cultured in vitro. This clonotype originated in a human donor who had recovered from COVID-19.

CDR3 nucleotides: TGTGCCAGCAGCTTACAGACGGGGCGGTCTCAGCCCCAGCATTTT. Protein: CASSLQTGRSQPQHF. The V gene is TRBV7-2, the J gene TRBJ1-5; TRBD1 is a possible D gene (5 bases). Germline V gene data show CDR1 as SGHTA and CDR2 as FQGNSA. The CDR3 covers 15 residues. Trimming took 2 bases from V and 6 from J, leaving 14 bases between them.